The table lists the clone carrying this T cell receptor (beta chain) with a few counts. Evenly divided among several immunoSEQ plates was the genomic DNA of each subset. Per sorted-subset replicate PCR, input was 150 to 250 ng DNA, representing 30,000 or so T cell genomes. Per the original methods: ImmunoSEQ sequences covered only the junction and lacked quality scores; filtering therefore differed. The method was immunoSEQ multiplex PCR; TCRdb's version includes in-frame clones alone and lacks a portion of them. That table furnishes V, J and clone size, whereas the DNA furnished D and trimming. The data contain around 350,000 clones, around 79% of them singletons. This entry comes from a study of shared clonotypes between healthy human individuals. Turning to the study itself: Aged 18 to 49, the donors were a couple of women and three men.

The CDR3 extends over 12 amino acids. Germline assignment: CDR1 SGHTA and CDR2 FQGNSA. V lost 0 bases to trimming and J lost 6 bases, with 3 bases between them. The sequenced sample consisted of memory CD4+ T cells sorted from blood. Subset: CD45RA-negative fraction. The source of this sequence is a man under 40 in good health. J is TRBJ1-5 and V is TRBV7-2; D gene ambiguous. The CDR3, as DNA: TGTGCCAGCAGCTTAGCAGCTCAGCCCCAGCATTTT. Its protein is CASSLAAQPQHF.